A selection of T cell receptor beta chains follows, all from one sample in a study of T-cell reconstitution after alpha-beta-depleted transplantation in children. TCRdb processed the PCR reads anew with MiXCR; each CDR3 protein has one entry. The sample has roughly 220,000 distinct CDR3 sequences; about 12% are singletons. The material sequenced was PBMCs from the stem cell graft donor, taken from the stem cell graft. The receptors here all came from a human donor who donated a stem cell graft to a child with acute lymphoblastic leukemia. CDR3s include the opening cysteine and the closing phenylalanine or tryptophan. A D gene is named only where the DNA matches it firmly. Some rows mark clone size as missing; the rest say once, few, many or name a class of expanded clone.

TRBV10-3	-	many	TRBJ1-2	CASAWRPDGYTF	TGTGCCTCCGCGTGGCGGCCTGACGGCTACACCTTC
TRBV7-9	-	many	TRBJ2-7	CASSPVSYEQYF	TGTGCCAGCAGCCCTGTATCGTACGAGCAGTACTTC
TRBV7-2	-	many	TRBJ1-2	CASSFTGIANYGYTF	TGTGCCAGCAGCTTTACAGGTATAGCTAACTATGGCTACACCTTC
TRBV7-9	TRBD1	many	TRBJ1-4	CASSILPIDRGTEKLFF	TGTGCCAGCAGCATACTCCCTATTGACAGGGGGACGGAAAAACTGTTTTTT
TRBV24-1	-	many	TRBJ2-1	CATSHGFDEQFF	TGTGCCACCAGCCACGGTTTCGATGAGCAGTTCTTC
TRBV5-6	-	many	TRBJ1-4	CASSSWENEKLFF	TGTGCCAGCAGCTCTTGGGAGAATGAAAAACTGTTTTTT
TRBV7-9	TRBD2	few	TRBJ2-5	CASSLGTSGRETQYF	TGTGCCAGCAGCTTGGGGACTAGCGGGAGAGAGACCCAGTACTTC
TRBV28	-	many	TRBJ2-1	CASTWTTFNEQFF	TGTGCCAGCACCTGGACCACGTTCAATGAGCAGTTCTTC
TRBV4-1	-	-	TRBJ1-4	CASSHPTGSTNEKLFF	TGCGCCAGCAGCCACCCTACGGGGAGCACTAATGAAAAACTGTTTTTT
TRBV3-1	TRBD1	few	TRBJ2-5	CATCQDRDRGFQETQYF	TGTGCCACCTGCCAAGATCGGGACAGGGGCTTCCAAGAGACCCAGTACTTC
TRBV28	TRBD2	many	TRBJ2-1	CASSPTGEGFNEQFF	TGTGCCAGCAGCCCCACGGGGGAGGGTTTCAATGAGCAGTTCTTC
TRBV30	TRBD1	many	TRBJ2-7	CAWSEGTDEQYF	TGTGCCTGGAGTGAGGGGACAGACGAGCAGTACTTC